The 8 T cell receptor beta chains below all came from one sample that was sequenced in a study of blood T cell repertoires in COVID-19. This table comes from immunoSEQ multiplex PCR, and its TCRdb copy is limited to in-frame clones, with some not included. The sample comprises tens of thousands of clones, more than 70% of which are singletons, and 2.5% to 3.5% rests with the top ten. Sequencing was done on a sample of peripheral blood. These receptor sequences come from a man in his fifties with COVID-19, enrolled during active disease.

The rearrangement links TRBV15 to TRBJ2-5; TRBD1 is a possible D gene (5 bases). The CDR3 loop spans 16 amino acids. CDR1 is LNHNV and CDR2 is YYDKDF in the germline V gene (reference sequence). The V end lost 3 bases, the J end lost 5 bases, and 19 bases lay between the germline ends. Here the CDR3 reads CATSRAFVGAGETQYF. In DNA, the CDR3 is TGTGCCACCAGCAGGGCCTTTGTAGGGGCTGGGGAGACCCAGTACTTC.

This clone was detected only a few times. This sequence joins TRBV4-2 and TRBJ1-1; a weak D match, TRBD1 (5 bases). CDR3 length equals 13 residues. Trimming took 4 bases from V and 3 from J, leaving 9 bases between them. Germline V CDR1 and CDR2: LGHNA, YNFKEQ. CDR3 loop: CASSPTAYTEAFF. CDR3 bases: TGTGCCAGCAGCCCGACAGCATACACTGAAGCTTTCTTT.

The CDR3 sequence is CASSSLGVTGENYGYTF. In DNA, the CDR3 is TGTGCCAGCAGTTCCCTAGGGGTCACAGGGGAAAACTATGGCTACACCTTC. The V gene is TRBV28, the J gene TRBJ1-2, with 7 bases aligning to TRBD1. Per the germline V gene, CDR1 is MDHEN and CDR2 is SYDVKM. The length of the CDR3 is 17 residues. V lost 4 bases, J lost 2 bases, and 13 bases stayed unmatched.

This chain connects TRBV7-9 to TRBJ1-1; D may be TRBD1 (6 bases). CDR1 and CDR2 (germline): SEHNR, FQNEAQ (reference sequence). V was pared by 5 bases and J by 4 bases, with 17 bases between. The CDR3 spans 15 residues. The CDR3 DNA is TGTGCCAGCAGCAACCCGACAGGCCAGGGCACTGAAGCTTTCTTT. This encodes CASSNPTGQGTEAFF.

The V and J genes are TRBV7-3 and TRBJ1-2, with TRBD1 matching 8 bases. J lost 9 bases, V lost 3 bases, and 6 bases had no gene match. This CDR3 has 13 residues. Germline V gene sequence: CDR1 SGHTA, CDR2 FQGTGA. CDR3 protein: CASSFAGGLSYTF. CDR3 coding DNA: TGTGCCAGCAGCTTCGCAGGGGGCTTAAGCTACACCTTC.

The chain joins TRBV6-5 to TRBJ1-5; 7 bases line up with TRBD1. This CDR3 comprises 13 residues. With V trimmed by 8 bases and J by 3 bases, 4 bases remained unmatched. Germline V gene sequence: CDR1 MNHEY, CDR2 SVGAGI. The CDR3 loop reads CASRDRANQPQHF. The CDR3 DNA sequence: TGTGCCAGCCGAGACAGGGCCAATCAGCCCCAGCATTTT.

This clone occurred a few times. The V gene is TRBV28, the J gene TRBJ1-5, with a weak D call TRBD1 (5 bases). Looked up from germline, CDR1 is MDHEN and CDR2 is SYDVKM. Trimming left V 8 bases short and J 6 bases short, with 14 bases between. The CDR3 spans 13 residues. CDR3 sequence: CASLAGEGQPQHF. In nucleotides, the CDR3 is TGTGCCAGCCTCGCGGGGGAGGGTCAGCCCCAGCATTTT.

The V and J genes are TRBV6-1 and TRBJ2-3; weak D call: TRBD2 (5 bases). CDR3 length: 14 residues. Germline CDR1 and CDR2: MNHNS and SASEGT. V lost 2 bases, J lost 2 bases, and 8 bases lay in between. The CDR3 region is CASSEIGLTDTQYF. In DNA, the CDR3 is TGTGCCAGCAGTGAAATCGGACTCACAGATACGCAGTATTTT.